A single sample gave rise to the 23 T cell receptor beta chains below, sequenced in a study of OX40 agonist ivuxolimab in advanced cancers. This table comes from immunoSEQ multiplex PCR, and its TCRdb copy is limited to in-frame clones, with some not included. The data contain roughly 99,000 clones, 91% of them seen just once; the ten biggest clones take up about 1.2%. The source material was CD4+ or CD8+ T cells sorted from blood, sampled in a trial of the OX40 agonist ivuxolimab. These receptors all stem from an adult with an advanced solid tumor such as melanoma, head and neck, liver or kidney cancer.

The CDR3, as DNA: TGTGCCAGCTCACCACCAGCGGGAGGAGATACGCAGTATTTT. Translating gives CASSPPAGGDTQYF. This chain uses TRBV18 with TRBJ2-3; 9 nucleotides line up with TRBD2. This CDR3 has 14 amino acids. V dropped 0 bases and J dropped 5; count of bases not matched to a gene: 0. The germline gives CDR1 KGHSH, CDR2 LQKENI.

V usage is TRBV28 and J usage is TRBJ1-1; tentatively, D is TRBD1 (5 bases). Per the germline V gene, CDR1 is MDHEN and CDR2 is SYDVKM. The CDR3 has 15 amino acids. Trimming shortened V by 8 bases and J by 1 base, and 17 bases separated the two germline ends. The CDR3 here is CASATPTAPNTEAFF. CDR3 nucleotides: TGTGCCAGCGCGACCCCGACAGCACCGAACACTGAAGCTTTCTTT.

The CDR3 nucleotides are TGTGCCAGCAGACGGACAGTTATTTACAATGAGCAGTTCTTC. Encoded protein: CASRRTVIYNEQFF. This sequence joins TRBV7-6 and TRBJ2-1; D possibly corresponds to TRBD1 (6 bases). Germline CDR1 and CDR2: SGHVS and FNYEAQ. This CDR3 has 14 residues. The V gene lost 6 bases and the J gene lost 4 bases, with 13 bases spanning the gap.

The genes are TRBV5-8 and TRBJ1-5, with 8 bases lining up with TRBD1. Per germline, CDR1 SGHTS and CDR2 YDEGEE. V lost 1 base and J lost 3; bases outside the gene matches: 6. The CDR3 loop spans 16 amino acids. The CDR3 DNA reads TGTGCCAGCAGCTTGCAGGGGGCTCCCCTCAATCAGCCCCAGCATTTT. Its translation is CASSLQGAPLNQPQHF. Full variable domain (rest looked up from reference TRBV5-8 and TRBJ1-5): EAGVTQSPTHLIKTRGQQATLRCSPISGHTSVYWYQQALGLGLQFLLWYDEGEERNRGNFPPRFSGRQFPNYSSELNVNALELEDSALYLCASSLQGAPLNQPQHFGDGTRLSIL.

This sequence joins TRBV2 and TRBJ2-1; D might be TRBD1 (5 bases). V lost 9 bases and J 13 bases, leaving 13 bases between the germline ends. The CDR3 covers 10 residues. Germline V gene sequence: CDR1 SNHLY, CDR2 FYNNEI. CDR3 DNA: TGTGCCAGTATAGAGACAGCCCAGTTCTTC. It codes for CASIETAQFF.

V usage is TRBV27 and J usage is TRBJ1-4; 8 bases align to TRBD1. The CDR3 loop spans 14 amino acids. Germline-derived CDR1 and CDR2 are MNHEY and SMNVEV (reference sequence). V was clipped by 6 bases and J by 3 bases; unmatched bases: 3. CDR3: CASSRDRSNEKLFF. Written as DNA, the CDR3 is TGTGCCAGCAGCCGGGACAGGTCTAATGAAAAACTGTTTTTT.

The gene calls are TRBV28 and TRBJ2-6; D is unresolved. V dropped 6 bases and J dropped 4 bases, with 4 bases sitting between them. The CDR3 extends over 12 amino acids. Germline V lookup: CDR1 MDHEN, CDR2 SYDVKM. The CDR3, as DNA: TGTGCCAGCAGCTGGGGGGCCAACGTCCTGACTTTC. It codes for CASSWGANVLTF.

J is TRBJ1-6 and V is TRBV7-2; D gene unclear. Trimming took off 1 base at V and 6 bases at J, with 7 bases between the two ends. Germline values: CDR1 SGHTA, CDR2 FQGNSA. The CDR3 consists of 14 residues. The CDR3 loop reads CASSLETANSPLHF. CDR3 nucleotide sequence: TGTGCCAGCAGCTTAGAAACAGCTAATTCACCCCTCCACTTT.

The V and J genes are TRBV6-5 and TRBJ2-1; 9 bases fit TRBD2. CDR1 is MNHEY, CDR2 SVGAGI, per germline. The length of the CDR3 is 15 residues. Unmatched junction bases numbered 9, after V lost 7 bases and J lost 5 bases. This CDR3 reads CASNSRLAEDNEQFF. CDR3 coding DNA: TGTGCCAGCAACTCCCGACTAGCGGAGGACAATGAGCAGTTCTTC.

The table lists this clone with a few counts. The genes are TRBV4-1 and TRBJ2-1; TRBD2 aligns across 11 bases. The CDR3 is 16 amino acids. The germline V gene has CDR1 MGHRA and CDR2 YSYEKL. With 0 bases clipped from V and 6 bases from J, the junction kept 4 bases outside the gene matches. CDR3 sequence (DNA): TGCGCCAGCAGCCAAGATCACACTAGCGGGGGCAATGAGCAGTTCTTC. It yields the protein CASSQDHTSGGNEQFF.

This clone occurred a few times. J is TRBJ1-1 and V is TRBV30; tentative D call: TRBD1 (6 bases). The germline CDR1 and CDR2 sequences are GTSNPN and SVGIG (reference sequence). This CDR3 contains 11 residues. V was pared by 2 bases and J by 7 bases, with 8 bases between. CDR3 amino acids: CAWSPGHEAFF. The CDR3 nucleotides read TGTGCCTGGAGTCCGGGACATGAAGCTTTCTTT.

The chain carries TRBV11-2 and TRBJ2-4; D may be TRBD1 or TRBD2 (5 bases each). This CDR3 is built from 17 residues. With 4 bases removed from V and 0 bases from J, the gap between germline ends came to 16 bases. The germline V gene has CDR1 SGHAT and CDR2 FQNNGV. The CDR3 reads CASSSTGTSLAKNIQYF. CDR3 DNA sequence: TGTGCCAGCAGCTCTACCGGGACGTCCCTAGCCAAAAACATTCAGTACTTC.

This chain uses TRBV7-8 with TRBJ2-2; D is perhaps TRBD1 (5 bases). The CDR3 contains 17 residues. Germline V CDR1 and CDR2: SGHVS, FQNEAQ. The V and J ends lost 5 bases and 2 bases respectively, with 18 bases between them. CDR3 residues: CASSPFLWGRNTGELFF. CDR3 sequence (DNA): TGTGCCAGCAGCCCTTTCCTCTGGGGCCGTAACACCGGGGAGCTGTTTTTT.

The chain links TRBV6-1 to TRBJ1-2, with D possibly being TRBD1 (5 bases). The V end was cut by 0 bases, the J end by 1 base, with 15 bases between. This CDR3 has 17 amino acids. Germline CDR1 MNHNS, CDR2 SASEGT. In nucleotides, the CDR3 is TGTGCCAGCAGTGAAGCGCGGACACAGAGCGTTAACTATGGCTACACCTTC. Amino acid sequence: CASSEARTQSVNYGYTF.

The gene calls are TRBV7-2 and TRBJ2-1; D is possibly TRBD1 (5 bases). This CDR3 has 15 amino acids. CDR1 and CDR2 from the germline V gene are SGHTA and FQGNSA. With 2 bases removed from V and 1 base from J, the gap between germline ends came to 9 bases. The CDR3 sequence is CASSLSRDSYNEQFF. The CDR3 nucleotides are TGTGCCAGCAGCTTAAGCAGGGATTCCTACAATGAGCAGTTCTTC.

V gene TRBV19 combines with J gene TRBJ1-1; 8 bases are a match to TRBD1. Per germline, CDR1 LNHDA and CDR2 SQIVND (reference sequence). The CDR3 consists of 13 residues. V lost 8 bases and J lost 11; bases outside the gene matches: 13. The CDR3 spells CASGINRGDLAFF. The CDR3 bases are TGTGCCAGTGGGATCAACAGGGGGGATTTGGCTTTCTTT. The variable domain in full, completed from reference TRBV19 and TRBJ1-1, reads DGGITQSPKYLFRKEGQNVTLSCEQNLNHDAMYWYRQDPGQGLRLIYYSQIVNDFQKGDIAEGYSVSREKKESFPLTVTSAQKNPTAFYLCASGINRGDLAFFGQGTRLTVV.

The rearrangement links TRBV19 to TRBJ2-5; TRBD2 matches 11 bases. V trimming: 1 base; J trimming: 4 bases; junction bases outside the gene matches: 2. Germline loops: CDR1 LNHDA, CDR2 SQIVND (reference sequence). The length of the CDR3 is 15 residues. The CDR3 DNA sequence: TGTGCCAGTAGTATAGCCCTAGCGGGAGGAGAGACCCAGTACTTC. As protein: CASSIALAGGETQYF.

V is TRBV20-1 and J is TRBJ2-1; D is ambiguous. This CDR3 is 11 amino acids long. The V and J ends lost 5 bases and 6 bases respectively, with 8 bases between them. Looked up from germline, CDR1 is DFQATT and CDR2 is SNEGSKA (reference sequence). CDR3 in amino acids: CSAETANEQFF. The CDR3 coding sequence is TGCAGTGCTGAGACGGCCAATGAGCAGTTCTTC.

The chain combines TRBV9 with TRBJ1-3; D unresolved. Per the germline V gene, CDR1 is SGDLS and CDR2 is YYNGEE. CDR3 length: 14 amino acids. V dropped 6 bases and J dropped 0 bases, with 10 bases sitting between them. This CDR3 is CASTRTYSGNTIYF. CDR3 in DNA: TGTGCCAGCACAAGGACGTACTCTGGAAACACCATATATTTT. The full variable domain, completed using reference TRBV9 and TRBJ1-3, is DSGVTQTPKHLITATGQRVTLRCSPRSGDLSVYWYQQSLDQGLQFLIQYYNGEERAKGNILERFSAQQFPDLHSELNLSSLELGDSALYFCASTRTYSGNTIYFGEGSWLTVV.

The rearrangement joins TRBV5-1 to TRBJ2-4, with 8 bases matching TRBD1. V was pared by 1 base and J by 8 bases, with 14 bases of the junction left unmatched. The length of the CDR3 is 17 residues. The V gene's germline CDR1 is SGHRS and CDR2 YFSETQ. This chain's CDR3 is CASSLLAGGLTGHIQYF. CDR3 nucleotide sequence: TGCGCCAGCAGCTTGTTGGCAGGGGGCTTAACCGGTCACATTCAGTACTTC.

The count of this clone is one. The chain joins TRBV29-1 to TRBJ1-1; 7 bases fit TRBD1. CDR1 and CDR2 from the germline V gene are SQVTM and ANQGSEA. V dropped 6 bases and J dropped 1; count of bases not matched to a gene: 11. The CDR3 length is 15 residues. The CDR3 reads CSVPATGKRNTEAFF. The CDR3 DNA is TGCAGCGTGCCCGCGACAGGGAAGAGGAACACTGAAGCTTTCTTT.

CDR3 protein: CASSSTGPGNTIYF. In DNA form, the CDR3 reads TGCGCCAGCAGCTCGACAGGGCCTGGAAACACCATATATTTT. V is TRBV5-1 and J is TRBJ1-3; 7 nucleotides align to TRBD1. This CDR3 has 14 residues. The V gene end was trimmed by 3 bases and the J gene end by 2 bases; junction bases not matched to a gene: 2. The germline V gene has CDR1 SGHRS and CDR2 YFSETQ.

This CDR3 is CSVEKKKAGKAYEQYF. In nucleotides, the CDR3 is TGCAGCGTTGAAAAGAAAAAGGCAGGGAAGGCCTACGAGCAGTACTTC. This rearrangement joins TRBV29-1 to TRBJ2-7, with a tentative D call TRBD1 (5 bases). The length of the CDR3 is 16 residues. Germline CDR1 is SQVTM and CDR2 is ANQGSEA. Trimming stripped 2 bases from V and 2 bases from J, with 19 bases between.